One sample yielded the 10 T cell receptor beta chains listed below, sequenced in a study of identical twins. TCRdb passed the 5' RACE reads through MiXCR, listing each CDR3 protein once. The sample has 690,000 or so distinct CDR3 sequences, roughly 8% seen once. These data were also reused for a study on yellow fever vaccine responses in identical twins.

The specimen was PBMCs. The receptors come from a woman between 18 and 30 years old in good health.

This clonotype was picked up many times. This chain connects TRBV5-1 to TRBJ2-3; the D is unclear. From germline, CDR1 is SGHRS and CDR2 YFSETQ. This CDR3 is 12 amino acids long. V dropped 0 bases and J dropped 3 bases, with 2 bases sitting between them. CDR3 region: CASSLETDTQYF. The CDR3 DNA follows: TGCGCCAGCAGCTTGGAAACAGATACGCAGTATTTT.

This clonotype came up many times. The chain employs TRBV4-1 and TRBJ2-1; D remains unclear. The germline CDR1 and CDR2 sequences are MGHRA and YSYEKL. The CDR3 sequence is 14 residues long. The V end was cut by 0 bases, the J end by 6 bases, with 9 bases between. CDR3 in amino acids: CASSQDKGPNEQFF. CDR3 nucleotides: TGCGCCAGCAGCCAAGACAAAGGACCCAATGAGCAGTTCTTC.

In this sample, this clonotype turned up a few times. The V and J genes are TRBV15 and TRBJ2-1; 7 bases line up with TRBD2. The V and J ends lost 4 bases and 2 bases, in that order; junction bases with no gene match: 2. The CDR3 sequence is 14 residues long. Germline CDR1 is LNHNV and CDR2 is YYDKDF (reference sequence). CDR3 protein: CATSIGTTYNEQFF. The CDR3 nucleotides read TGTGCCACCAGCATAGGGACTACCTACAATGAGCAGTTCTTC.

V gene TRBV9 combines with J gene TRBJ2-3; the match to TRBD2 covers 9 bases. V lost 2 bases and J lost 5; bases outside the gene matches: 6. The CDR3 is 15 amino acids. The germline CDR1 and CDR2 sequences are SGDLS and YYNGEE. CDR3 coding DNA: TGTGCCAGCAGCGTGCTCGCGGGGGGGCAAGATACGCAGTATTTT. Its protein is CASSVLAGGQDTQYF.

This chain connects TRBV4-2 to TRBJ2-2, with a weak D call TRBD2 (6 bases). V lost 1 base and J 3 bases, leaving 9 bases between the germline ends. The length of the CDR3 is 15 residues. Germline CDR1 is LGHNA and CDR2 is YNFKEQ. CDR3 bases: TGTGCCAGCAGCCAAGCCCGGGACTACACCGGGGAGCTGTTTTTT. Translating gives CASSQARDYTGELFF.

Many counts were recorded for this clonotype. The chain is built from TRBV5-1 and TRBJ2-2; TRBD1 matches 11 bases. This CDR3 spans 16 amino acids. V gave up 9 bases and J gave up 1 base; unmatched junction bases: 8. From germline, CDR1 is SGHRS and CDR2 YFSETQ. The CDR3: CATSPGTGGNTGELFF. The CDR3 nucleotides read TGCGCCACCTCACCAGGGACAGGGGGGAACACCGGGGAGCTGTTTTTT.

This clonotype was detected many times. V usage is TRBV12-3 or TRBV12-4 and J usage is TRBJ2-3; D may be TRBD2 (6 bases). The CDR3 runs 14 residues. The V and J ends lost 3 bases and 2 bases respectively, with 9 bases between them. CDR3 amino acids: CASSFGRLTDTQYF. Written as DNA, the CDR3 is TGTGCCAGCAGTTTTGGGAGGCTCACAGATACGCAGTATTTT.

CDR3 DNA: TGTGCCAGCAGCTTGTGGGACAAAGCTAGCACAGATACGCAGTATTTT. It codes for CASSLWDKASTDTQYF. The V and J genes are TRBV11-2 and TRBJ2-3, with a weak D call TRBD1 (6 bases). This CDR3 spans 16 amino acids. V was cut by 3 bases and J by 0 bases, with 13 bases left in between. CDR1 and CDR2 (germline): SGHAT, FQNNGV.

This clonotype has ten or more counts. V usage is TRBV12-3 or TRBV12-4 and J usage is TRBJ2-1, with D uncertain. This CDR3 contains 13 residues. V was cut by 2 bases and J by 9 bases, with 11 bases left in between. The CDR3 protein is CASSLPPNFEQFF. CDR3 nucleotides: TGTGCCAGCAGTTTACCCCCAAACTTTGAGCAGTTCTTC.

This clonotype was seen a few times. The V gene is TRBV5-1, the J gene TRBJ1-6; D gene uncertain. V was shortened by 0 bases and J by 5 bases, with 6 bases between the two germline ends. From germline, CDR1 is SGHRS and CDR2 YFSETQ. The CDR3 is 14 residues long. Here the CDR3 reads CASSLEGNNSPLHF. The CDR3 DNA reads TGCGCCAGCAGCTTGGAGGGAAATAATTCACCCCTCCACTTT.